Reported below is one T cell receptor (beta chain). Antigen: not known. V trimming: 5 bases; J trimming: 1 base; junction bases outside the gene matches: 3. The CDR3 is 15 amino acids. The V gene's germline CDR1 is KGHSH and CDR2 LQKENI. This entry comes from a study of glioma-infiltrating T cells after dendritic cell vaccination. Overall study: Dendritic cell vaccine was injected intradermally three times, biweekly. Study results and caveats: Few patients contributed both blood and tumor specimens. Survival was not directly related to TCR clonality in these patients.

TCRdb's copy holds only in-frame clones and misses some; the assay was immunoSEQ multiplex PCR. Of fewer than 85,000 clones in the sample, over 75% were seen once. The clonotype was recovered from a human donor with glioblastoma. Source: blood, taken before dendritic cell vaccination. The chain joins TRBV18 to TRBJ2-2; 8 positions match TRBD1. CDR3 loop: CASSRGQGNTGELFF. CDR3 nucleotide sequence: TGTGCCAGCTCAAGAGGACAGGGGAACACCGGGGAGCTGTTTTTT.